The source of this T cell receptor beta chain is a study of early T cells in non-severe SARS-CoV-2 infection. V lost 6 bases and J 1 base, leaving 9 bases between the germline ends. Germline loops: CDR1 MRHNA, CDR2 SNTAGT. The CDR3 is made up of 13 amino acids. TCRdb re-called the 5' RACE reads with MiXCR, one entry per CDR3 protein. The sample consists of over 70,000 distinct CDR3 sequences, around 15% of them appearing once. Specimen: whole blood, collected at baseline. The chain is built from TRBV6-4 and TRBJ1-1; D may be TRBD1 (6 bases). This receptor was identified in an adult who was a healthcare worker with PCR-confirmed SARS-CoV-2 infection or an uninfected control (not recorded which). CDR3 sequence (DNA): TGTGCCAGCAGCCAGGGACAGAACACTGAAGCTTTCTTT. It translates to CASSQGQNTEAFF.